The source of this TCR beta chain is a study of shared clonotypes between healthy human individuals. Cells designated naive CD8 were CD45RO-negative and were positively selected for CCR7, with terminally differentiated effector memory CD45RA+ cells excluded. Some clones are missing from TCRdb's copy, which holds only in-frame ones; the method was immunoSEQ multiplex PCR. Of approximately 840,000 clones listed, 96% are singletons. Trimming took off 3 bases at V and 6 bases at J, with 12 bases between the two ends. The CDR3 is made up of 14 amino acids. CDR1 and CDR2 (germline): MGHRA, YSYEKL. The chain links TRBV4-1 to TRBJ1-5; D uncertain. The sequence came from a man aged 30 to 45 in good health. Sequences were obtained from naive CD8+ T cells sorted from blood. DNA of the CDR3: TGCGCCAGCAGCCAGAAAGGGCTTAGTCAGCCCCAGCATTTT. Residues: CASSQKGLSQPQHF.